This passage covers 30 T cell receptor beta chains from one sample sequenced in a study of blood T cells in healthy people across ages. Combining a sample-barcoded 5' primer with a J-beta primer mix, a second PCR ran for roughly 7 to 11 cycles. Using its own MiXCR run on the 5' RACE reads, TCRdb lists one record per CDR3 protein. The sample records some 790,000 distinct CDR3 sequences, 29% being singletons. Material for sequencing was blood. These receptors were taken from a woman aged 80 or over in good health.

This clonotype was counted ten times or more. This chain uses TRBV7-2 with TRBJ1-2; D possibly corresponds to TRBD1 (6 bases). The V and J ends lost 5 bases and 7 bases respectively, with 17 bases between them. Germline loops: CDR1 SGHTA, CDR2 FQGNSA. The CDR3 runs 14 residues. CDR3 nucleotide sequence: TGTGCCAGCAGCCCCGAGTTTGGCAGGGGTGGCTACACCTTC. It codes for CASSPEFGRGGYTF.

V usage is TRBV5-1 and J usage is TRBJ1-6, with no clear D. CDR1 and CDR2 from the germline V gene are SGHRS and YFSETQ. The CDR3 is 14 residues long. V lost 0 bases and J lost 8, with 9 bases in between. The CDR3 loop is CASSLEGMDSPLHF. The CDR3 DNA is TGCGCCAGCAGCTTGGAGGGAATGGATTCACCCCTCCACTTT.

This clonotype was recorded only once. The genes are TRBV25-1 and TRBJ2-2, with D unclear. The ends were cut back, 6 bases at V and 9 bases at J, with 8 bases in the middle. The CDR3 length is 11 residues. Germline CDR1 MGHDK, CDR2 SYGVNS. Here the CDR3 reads CASSYRRELFF. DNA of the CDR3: TGTGCCAGCAGCTATCGTAGGGAGCTGTTTTTT.

CDR3 region: CASSALTSGPYNEQYF. The CDR3 DNA is TGTGCCAGCAGTGCCTTGACTAGCGGCCCCTACAATGAGCAGTACTTC. The chain uses TRBV2 and TRBJ2-1, with 9 bases fitting TRBD2. The DNA end is more similar to TRBJ2-7, so the J call may be wrong. In germline, CDR1 is SNHLY, CDR2 FYNNEI. The CDR3 totals 16 residues.

The CDR3 nucleotides are TGTGCCAGCAGTGGACCTGACTATGGCTACACCTTC. This translates into CASSGPDYGYTF. This chain links TRBV2 with TRBJ1-2; D unclear. Trimming took off 4 bases at V and 3 bases at J, with 6 bases between the two ends. The length of the CDR3 is 12 residues. Per the germline V gene, CDR1 is SNHLY and CDR2 is FYNNEI.

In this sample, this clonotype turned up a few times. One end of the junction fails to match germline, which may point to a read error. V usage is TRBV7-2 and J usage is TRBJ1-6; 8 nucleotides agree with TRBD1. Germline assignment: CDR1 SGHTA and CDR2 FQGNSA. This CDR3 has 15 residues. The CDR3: CASSSKTGDYSPPHF. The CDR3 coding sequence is TGTGCCAGCAGCTCAAAGACAGGGGACTATTCACCCCCCCACTTT.

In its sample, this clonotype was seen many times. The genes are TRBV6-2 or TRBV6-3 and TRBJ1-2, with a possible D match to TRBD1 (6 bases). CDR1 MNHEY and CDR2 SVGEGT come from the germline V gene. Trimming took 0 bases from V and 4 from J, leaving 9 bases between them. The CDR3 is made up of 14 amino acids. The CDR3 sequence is CASSYSGGSYGYTF. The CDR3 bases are TGTGCCAGCAGTTACTCGGGGGGCTCCTATGGCTACACCTTC.

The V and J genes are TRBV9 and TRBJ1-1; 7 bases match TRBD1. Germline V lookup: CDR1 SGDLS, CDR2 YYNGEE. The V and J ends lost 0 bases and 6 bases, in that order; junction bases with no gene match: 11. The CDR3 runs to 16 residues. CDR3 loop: CASSVARSDRDAEAFF. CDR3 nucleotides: TGTGCCAGCAGCGTAGCTAGGAGCGACAGGGACGCTGAAGCTTTCTTT.

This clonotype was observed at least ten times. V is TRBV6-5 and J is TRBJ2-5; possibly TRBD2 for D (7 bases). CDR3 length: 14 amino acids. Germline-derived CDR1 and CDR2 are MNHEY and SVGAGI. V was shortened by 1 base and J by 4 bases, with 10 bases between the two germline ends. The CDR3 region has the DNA TGTGCCAGCAGTTACTGGGGGGGCGGAGAGACCCAGTACTTC. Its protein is CASSYWGGGETQYF.

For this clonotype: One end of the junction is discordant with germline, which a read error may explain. The CDR3 loop reads CASMGQMNRPQHF. As DNA, the CDR3 is TGTGCCAGCATGGGGCAGATGAATCGGCCCCAGCATTTT. V usage is TRBV2 and J usage is TRBJ1-5; D possibly corresponds to TRBD1 (5 bases). This CDR3 spans 13 amino acids. Per the germline V gene, CDR1 is SNHLY and CDR2 is FYNNEI.

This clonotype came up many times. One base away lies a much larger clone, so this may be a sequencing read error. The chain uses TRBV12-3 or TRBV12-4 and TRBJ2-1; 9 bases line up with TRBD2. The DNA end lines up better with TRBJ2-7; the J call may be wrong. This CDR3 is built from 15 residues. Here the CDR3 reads CASSLIAGAYNEQYF. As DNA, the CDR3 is TGTGCCAGCAGTTTAATAGCGGGGGCCTACAATGAGCAGTACTTC.

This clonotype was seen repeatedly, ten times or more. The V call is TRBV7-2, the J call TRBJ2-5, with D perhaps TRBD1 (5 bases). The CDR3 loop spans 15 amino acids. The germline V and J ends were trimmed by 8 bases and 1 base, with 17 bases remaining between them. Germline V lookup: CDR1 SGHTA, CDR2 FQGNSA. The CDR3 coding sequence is TGTGCCAGCGGCCTAGTCACAGGTCCCCAAGAGACCCAGTACTTC. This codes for CASGLVTGPQETQYF.

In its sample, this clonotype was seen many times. CDR3 loop: CASSSGQPYNEQFF. The CDR3 region has the DNA TGTGCCAGCAGCTCAGGACAGCCCTACAATGAGCAGTTCTTC. This chain connects TRBV5-5 to TRBJ2-1; maybe TRBD1 (6 bases). Trimming took 3 bases from V and 2 from J, leaving 9 bases between them. The germline CDR1 and CDR2 sequences are SGHKS and YYEKEE (reference sequence). The CDR3 consists of 14 residues.

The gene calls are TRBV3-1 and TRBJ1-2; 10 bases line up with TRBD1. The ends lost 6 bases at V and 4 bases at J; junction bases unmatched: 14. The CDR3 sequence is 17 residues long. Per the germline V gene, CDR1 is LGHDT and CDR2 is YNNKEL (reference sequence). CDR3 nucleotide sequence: TGTGCCAGCAGTCTTAATATCCGGACAGGGGGGAGCTATGGCTACACCTTC. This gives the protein CASSLNIRTGGSYGYTF. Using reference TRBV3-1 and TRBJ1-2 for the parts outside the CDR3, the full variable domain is DTAVSQTPKYLVTQMGNDKSIKCEQNLGHDTMYWYKQDSKKFLKIMFSYNNKELIINETVPNRFSPKSPDKAHLNLHINSLELGDSAVYFCASSLNIRTGGSYGYTFGSGTRLTVV.

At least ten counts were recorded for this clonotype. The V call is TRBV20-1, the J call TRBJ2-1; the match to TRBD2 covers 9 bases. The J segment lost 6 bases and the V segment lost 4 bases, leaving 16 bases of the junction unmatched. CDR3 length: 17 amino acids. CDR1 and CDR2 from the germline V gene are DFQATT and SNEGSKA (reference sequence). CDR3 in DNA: TGCAGTGCTATTTTCTTGCTTAGCGGGGGACGGGGCAATGAGCAGTTCTTC. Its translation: CSAIFLLSGGRGNEQFF.

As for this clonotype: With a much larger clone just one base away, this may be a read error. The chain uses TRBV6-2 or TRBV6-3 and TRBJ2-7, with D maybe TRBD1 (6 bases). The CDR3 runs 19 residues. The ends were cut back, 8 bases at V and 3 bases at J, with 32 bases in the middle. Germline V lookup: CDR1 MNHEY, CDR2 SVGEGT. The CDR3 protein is CASPKHNRVPKGGIYEQYF. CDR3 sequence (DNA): TGTGCCAGCCCTAAACATAACAGGGTCCCGAAAGGAGGCATCTACGAGCAGTACTTC.

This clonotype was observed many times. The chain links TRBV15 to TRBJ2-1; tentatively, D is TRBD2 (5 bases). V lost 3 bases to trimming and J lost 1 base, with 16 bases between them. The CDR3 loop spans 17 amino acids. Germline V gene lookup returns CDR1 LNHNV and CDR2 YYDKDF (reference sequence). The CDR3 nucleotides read TGTGCCACCAGCAGTAGAGCTCGAGGGCTATCCTACAATGAGCAGTTCTTC. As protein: CATSSRARGLSYNEQFF. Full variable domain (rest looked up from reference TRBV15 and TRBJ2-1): DAMVIQNPRYQVTQFGKPVTLSCSQTLNHNVMYWYQQKSSQAPKLLFHYYDKDFNNEADTPDNFQSRRPNTSFCFLDIRSPGLGDTAMYLCATSSRARGLSYNEQFFGPGTRLTVL.

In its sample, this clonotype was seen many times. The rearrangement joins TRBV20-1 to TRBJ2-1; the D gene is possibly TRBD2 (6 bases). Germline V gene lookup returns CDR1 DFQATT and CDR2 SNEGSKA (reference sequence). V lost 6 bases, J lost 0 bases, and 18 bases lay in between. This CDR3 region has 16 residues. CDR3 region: CSARLRGFSSYNEQFF. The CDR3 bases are TGCAGTGCCCGACTTCGGGGGTTCAGCTCCTACAATGAGCAGTTCTTC.

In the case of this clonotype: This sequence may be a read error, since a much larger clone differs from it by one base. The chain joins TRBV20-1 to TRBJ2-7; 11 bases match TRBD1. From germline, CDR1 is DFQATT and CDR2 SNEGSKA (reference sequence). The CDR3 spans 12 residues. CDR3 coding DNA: TGCAGGCGGGACAGGGGGATTGGCGAGCAGTACTTC. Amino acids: CRRDRGIGEQYF.

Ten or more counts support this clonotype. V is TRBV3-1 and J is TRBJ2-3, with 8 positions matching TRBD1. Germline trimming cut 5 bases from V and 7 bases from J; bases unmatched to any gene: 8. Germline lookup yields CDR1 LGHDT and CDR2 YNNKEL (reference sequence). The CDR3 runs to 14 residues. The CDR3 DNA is TGTGCCAGCAGCGCGCGGGACAGGAGGAATACGCAGTATTTT. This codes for CASSARDRRNTQYF.

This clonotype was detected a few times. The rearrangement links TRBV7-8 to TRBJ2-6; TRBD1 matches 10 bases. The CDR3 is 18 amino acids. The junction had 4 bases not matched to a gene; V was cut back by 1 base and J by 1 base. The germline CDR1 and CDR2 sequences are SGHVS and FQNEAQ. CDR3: CASSLGMDRGSGANVLTF. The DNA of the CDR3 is TGTGCCAGCAGCTTAGGGATGGACAGGGGGTCTGGGGCCAACGTCCTGACTTTC.

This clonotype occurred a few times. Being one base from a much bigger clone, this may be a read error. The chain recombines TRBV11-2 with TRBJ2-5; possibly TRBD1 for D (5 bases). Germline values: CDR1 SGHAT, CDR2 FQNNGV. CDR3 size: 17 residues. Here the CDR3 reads CASGLGQALGSQETQYF. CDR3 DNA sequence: TGTGCCAGCGGCTTAGGACAAGCTCTCGGCAGCCAAGAGACCCAGTACTTC. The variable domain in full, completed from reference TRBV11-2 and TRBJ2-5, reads EAGVAQSPRYKIIEKRQSVAFWCNPISGHATLYWYQQILGQGPKLLIQFQNNGVVDDSQLPKDRFSAERLKGVDSTLKIQPAKLEDSAVYLCASGLGQALGSQETQYFGPGTRLLVL.

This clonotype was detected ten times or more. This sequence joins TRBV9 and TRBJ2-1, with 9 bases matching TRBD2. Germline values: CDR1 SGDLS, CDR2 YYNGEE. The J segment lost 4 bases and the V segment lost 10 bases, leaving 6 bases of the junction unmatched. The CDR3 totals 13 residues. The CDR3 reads CAPNSGGYNEQFF. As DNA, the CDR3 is TGTGCCCCAAATAGCGGGGGATACAATGAGCAGTTCTTC. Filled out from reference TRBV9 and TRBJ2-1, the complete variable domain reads DSGVTQTPKHLITATGQRVTLRCSPRSGDLSVYWYQQSLDQGLQFLIQYYNGEERAKGNILERFSAQQFPDLHSELNLSSLELGDSALYFCAPNSGGYNEQFFGPGTRLTVL.

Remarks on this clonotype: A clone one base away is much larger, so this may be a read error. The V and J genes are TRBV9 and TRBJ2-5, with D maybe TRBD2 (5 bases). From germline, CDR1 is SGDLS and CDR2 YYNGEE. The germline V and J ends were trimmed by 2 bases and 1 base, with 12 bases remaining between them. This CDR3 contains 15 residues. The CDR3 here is CASSVGSELQETQYF. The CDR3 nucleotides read TGTGCCAGCAGCGTGGGTAGCGAACTCCAAGAGACCCAGTACTTC.

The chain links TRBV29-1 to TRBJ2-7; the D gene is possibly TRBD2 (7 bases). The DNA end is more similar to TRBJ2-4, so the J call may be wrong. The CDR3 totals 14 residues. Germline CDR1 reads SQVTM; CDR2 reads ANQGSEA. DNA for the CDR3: TGCAGCGTTCGGAAGGGGGGGATCAAAAACATTCAGTACTTC. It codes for CSVRKGGIKNIQYF.

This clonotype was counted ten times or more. This CDR3 is CASSWRGGHFTDTQYF. Written as DNA, the CDR3 is TGTGCCAGCAGTTGGCGGGGGGGCCATTTCACAGATACGCAGTATTTT. This chain uses TRBV12-3 or TRBV12-4 with TRBJ2-3; TRBD2 aligns across 9 bases. Trimming at V came to 4 bases and at J to 2 bases, leaving 7 bases not matched to a gene. The CDR3 loop spans 16 amino acids.

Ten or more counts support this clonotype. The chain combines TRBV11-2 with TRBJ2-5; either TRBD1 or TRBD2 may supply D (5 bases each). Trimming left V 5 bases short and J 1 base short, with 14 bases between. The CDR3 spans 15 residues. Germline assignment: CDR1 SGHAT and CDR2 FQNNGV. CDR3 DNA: TGTGCCAGCAGCAGGTCGACGGGGCCCCAAGAGACCCAGTACTTC. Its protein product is CASSRSTGPQETQYF.

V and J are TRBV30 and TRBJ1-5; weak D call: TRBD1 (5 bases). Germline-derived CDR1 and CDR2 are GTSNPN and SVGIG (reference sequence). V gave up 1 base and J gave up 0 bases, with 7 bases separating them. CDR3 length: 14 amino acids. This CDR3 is CAWSAGDSNQPQHF. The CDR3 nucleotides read TGTGCCTGGAGTGCGGGGGATAGCAATCAGCCCCAGCATTTT.

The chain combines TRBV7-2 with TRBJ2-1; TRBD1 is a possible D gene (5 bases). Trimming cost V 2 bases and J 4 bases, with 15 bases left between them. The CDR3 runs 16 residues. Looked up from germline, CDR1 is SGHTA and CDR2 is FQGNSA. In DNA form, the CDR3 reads TGTGCCAGCAGCTTACGTGGGGCGAGCTCGTACAATGAGCAGTTCTTC. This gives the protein CASSLRGASSYNEQFF.

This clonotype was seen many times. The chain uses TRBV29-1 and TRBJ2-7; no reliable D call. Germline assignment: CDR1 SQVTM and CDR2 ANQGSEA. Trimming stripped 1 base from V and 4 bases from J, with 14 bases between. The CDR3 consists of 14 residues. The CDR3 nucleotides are TGCAGCGTTGAAGGGGGAACCAACCCGTACGAGCAGTACTTC. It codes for CSVEGGTNPYEQYF.